Below, 29 T cell receptor beta chains from the same sample are listed, as sequenced in a study of blood T cells in healthy people across ages. A J-beta primer mix and a sample-barcoded 5' primer were used in a second PCR of roughly 7 to 12 cycles. Each CDR3 protein gets one entry after TCRdb re-called the 5' RACE reads with MiXCR. The sample has almost 800,000 distinct CDR3 sequences; more than 45% are singletons. Sequencing was carried out using blood. The receptors derive from a man in his thirties or forties in good health.

This clonotype was seen more than once but under ten times. V and J are TRBV20-1 and TRBJ2-3, with D possibly matching TRBD1 (6 bases). This CDR3 contains 14 residues. Germline CDR1 and CDR2: DFQATT and SNEGSKA (reference sequence). V was clipped by 4 bases and J by 1 base, with 12 bases between them. The CDR3 nucleotides read TGCAGTGCTATCAGGGGTTCTGGCACAGATACGCAGTATTTT. Its translation is CSAIRGSGTDTQYF.

This sequence joins TRBV4-2 and TRBJ2-5; maybe TRBD2 (6 bases). Germline-derived CDR1 and CDR2 are LGHNA and YNFKEQ. Trimming pared 1 base from V and 4 bases from J, leaving 16 bases between. The CDR3 sequence is 16 residues long. The CDR3 coding sequence is TGTGCCAGCAGCCAAGGTTTGCGGGGCTCGGGAGAGACCCAGTACTTC. Translated: CASSQGLRGSGETQYF.

Concerning this clonotype: One end of the junction fails to match germline, which may point to a read error. The chain carries TRBV20-1 and TRBJ2-3; D may be TRBD2 (5 bases). Germline-derived CDR1 and CDR2 are DFQATT and SNEGSKA (reference sequence). The CDR3 has 13 residues. Here the CDR3 reads CSAGNSVADTQYF. CDR3 nucleotides: TGCAGCGCGGGTAATAGCGTAGCAGACACGCAGTATTTT.

The V call is TRBV3-1, the J call TRBJ2-1, with a weak D call TRBD2 (6 bases). V shed 1 base and J shed 0 bases, with 13 bases lying between them. Germline loops: CDR1 LGHDT, CDR2 YNNKEL (reference sequence). The CDR3 totals 17 residues. This CDR3 reads CASSQGSGRSSYNEQFF. CDR3 nucleotide sequence: TGTGCCAGCAGCCAAGGGTCGGGGAGGAGCTCCTACAATGAGCAGTTCTTC.

V gene TRBV16 combines with J gene TRBJ2-1; D may be TRBD1 (5 bases). The CDR3 is 14 amino acids. Germline V gene lookup returns CDR1 KGHSY and CDR2 FQNENV. Trimming removed 2 bases from V and 4 bases from J, with 9 bases in between. CDR3 loop: CASSQETVYNEQFF. CDR3 nucleotide sequence: TGTGCCAGCAGCCAAGAGACAGTTTACAATGAGCAGTTCTTC. The full variable domain, in which reference TRBV16 and TRBJ2-1 provide the parts outside the CDR3, is GEEVAQTPKHLVRGEGQKAKLYCAPIKGHSYVFWYQQVLKNEFKFLISFQNENVFDETGMPKERFSAKCLPNSPCSLEIQATKLEDSAVYFCASSQETVYNEQFFGPGTRLTVL.

The chain recombines TRBV3-1 with TRBJ1-2; no clear D gene. The CDR3 consists of 14 residues. Trimming cost V 4 bases and J 8 bases, with 17 bases left between them. Per germline, CDR1 LGHDT and CDR2 YNNKEL (reference sequence). The CDR3 sequence: CASSPNDGLGGYTF. The CDR3 DNA reads TGTGCCAGCAGCCCGAACGATGGGCTGGGAGGCTACACCTTC.

The J gene is TRBJ1-2, the V gene TRBV7-2, with D tentatively TRBD1 (5 bases). This CDR3 region has 16 residues. The V gene lost 5 bases and the J gene lost 0 bases, with 16 bases spanning the gap. The V gene's germline CDR1 is SGHTA and CDR2 FQGNSA. The CDR3 nucleotides read TGTGCCAGCAGCCTAGGAGCCAGAGGGGCTAACTATGGCTACACCTTC. It yields the protein CASSLGARGANYGYTF. The whole variable domain, remainder taken from reference TRBV7-2 and TRBJ1-2, is GAGVSQSPSNKVTEKGKDVELRCDPISGHTALYWYRQSLGQGLEFLIYFQGNSAPDKSGLPSDRFSAERTGGSVSTLTIQRTQQEDSAVYLCASSLGARGANYGYTFGSGTRLTVV.

This clonotype was counted a few times. This chain uses TRBV20-1 with TRBJ2-5, with TRBD1 identical over 10 bases. V was clipped by 0 bases and J by 2 bases; unmatched bases: 3. CDR3 size: 15 residues. Per germline, CDR1 DFQATT and CDR2 SNEGSKA (reference sequence). CDR3 in DNA: TGCAGTGCTAGAGAGTGGGACAGGGGACAAGAGACCCAGTACTTC. Amino acid sequence: CSAREWDRGQETQYF.

Points on this clonotype: A junction end diverges from the germline sequence, so it may reflect a read error. The chain's CDR3 is CASSVGATEQYF. CDR3 coding DNA: TGCGCCAGCAGCGTAGGGGCAACCGAGCAGTACTTC. The rearrangement uses TRBV9 and TRBJ2-7, with D possibly matching TRBD1 (5 bases). Germline CDR1 is SGDLS and CDR2 is YYNGEE. This CDR3 has 12 residues.

This chain connects TRBV6-5 to TRBJ2-7, with D perhaps matching TRBD2 (5 bases). Trimming shortened V by 0 bases and J by 6 bases, and 18 bases separated the two germline ends. Germline assignment: CDR1 MNHEY and CDR2 SVGAGI. The CDR3 consists of 16 residues. This CDR3 reads CASSYSKWERAFEQYF. DNA for the CDR3: TGTGCCAGCAGTTACTCGAAGTGGGAGAGGGCCTTCGAGCAGTACTTC.

V gene TRBV11-2 combines with J gene TRBJ2-4; D is perhaps TRBD2 (5 bases). V was clipped by 0 bases and J by 6 bases, with 15 bases between them. Germline CDR1 and CDR2: SGHAT and FQNNGV. The CDR3 is 16 residues long. The CDR3 coding sequence is TGTGCCAGCAGCTTAGAATTGCGGGCAAGCGGAAACATTCAGTACTTC. Protein sequence: CASSLELRASGNIQYF.

CDR3 sequence reads: CASSSTGDYQPQHF. The DNA for the CDR3 is TGTGCCAGCAGCTCAACAGGGGATTATCAGCCCCAGCATTTT. The rearrangement joins TRBV7-9 to TRBJ1-5, with 7 nucleotides matching TRBD1. V dropped 4 bases and J dropped 5; count of bases not matched to a gene: 5. This CDR3 contains 14 residues. Germline assignment: CDR1 SEHNR and CDR2 FQNEAQ (reference sequence).

On this clonotype itself: A read error is possible here, since a much larger clone lies one base away. The genes are TRBV24-1 and TRBJ2-1; D is unclear. Trimming took 1 base from V and 7 from J, leaving 1 base between them. This CDR3 is 11 amino acids long. Germline V gives CDR1 KGHDR, CDR2 SFDVKD. The CDR3 is CATSDLNEQFF. CDR3 nucleotides: TGTGCCACCAGTGATTTAAATGAGCAGTTCTTC.

This chain links TRBV29-1 with TRBJ2-3; D not resolved. Germline V CDR1 and CDR2: SQVTM, ANQGSEA. Deletions cut 5 bases from V and 1 base from J, with 7 bases between. This CDR3 has 12 amino acids. This CDR3 reads CSVLPRTDTQYF. The DNA for the CDR3 is TGCAGCGTTCTTCCGCGCACAGATACGCAGTATTTT.

The V gene is TRBV7-9, the J gene TRBJ2-1, with 9 bases identical to TRBD1. The CDR3 has 14 amino acids. With 8 bases clipped from V and 3 bases from J, the junction kept 5 bases outside the gene matches. Germline CDR1 reads SEHNR; CDR2 reads FQNEAQ (reference sequence). In DNA, the CDR3 is TGTGCCAGCCTCGACAGGGGGGGCTACAATGAGCAGTTCTTC. It codes for CASLDRGGYNEQFF.

This rearrangement joins TRBV29-1 to TRBJ1-5; 7 bases are shared with TRBD1. This CDR3 is 13 amino acids long. The V and J ends lost 7 bases and 5 bases, in that order; junction bases with no gene match: 8. CDR1 and CDR2 (germline): SQVTM, ANQGSEA. CDR3 sequence (DNA): TGCAGCGCCTCGACAGGGAGGGATCAGCCCCAGCATTTT. It is translated as CSASTGRDQPQHF.

The sample holds a few counts of this clonotype. The chain couples TRBV7-2 to TRBJ2-4; D may match TRBD1 or TRBD2 (5 bases each). From germline, CDR1 is SGHTA and CDR2 FQGNSA. V was cut by 0 bases and J by 0 bases, with 9 bases left in between. The CDR3 runs to 16 residues. The DNA for the CDR3 is TGTGCCAGCAGCTTAGCCGGGACGGTAGCCAAAAACATTCAGTACTTC. The encoded protein is CASSLAGTVAKNIQYF. The entire variable domain, with the rest obtained from reference TRBV7-2 and TRBJ2-4, is as follows: GAGVSQSPSNKVTEKGKDVELRCDPISGHTALYWYRQSLGQGLEFLIYFQGNSAPDKSGLPSDRFSAERTGGSVSTLTIQRTQQEDSAVYLCASSLAGTVAKNIQYFGAGTRLSVL.

The chain uses TRBV7-2 and TRBJ2-3; 10 bases match TRBD2. The junction had 2 bases not matched to a gene; V was cut back by 1 base and J by 4 bases. The CDR3 is made up of 15 amino acids. Germline V gives CDR1 SGHTA, CDR2 FQGNSA. Written as DNA, the CDR3 is TGTGCCAGCAGCTTAGAAGGACTAGCGGCAGATACGCAGTATTTT. Translating gives CASSLEGLAADTQYF.

This chain connects TRBV6-5 to TRBJ2-2; no clear D gene. Between the trimmed V and J ends, which lost 1 base and 6 bases, there was a span of 6 bases. The CDR3 loop spans 13 amino acids. Per the germline V gene, CDR1 is MNHEY and CDR2 is SVGAGI. CDR3 DNA sequence: TGTGCCAGCAGTTACTATGGGTCCGGGGAGCTGTTTTTT. It specifies CASSYYGSGELFF.

This rearrangement joins TRBV2 to TRBJ2-4; TRBD2 matches 9 bases. TRBJ2-7 explains the end of the DNA better; the J call may be wrong. Germline CDR1 reads SNHLY; CDR2 reads FYNNEI. The CDR3 runs to 16 residues. This CDR3 is CASSPLPSGALDEQYF. The CDR3 bases are TGTGCCAGCAGCCCGCTTCCTAGCGGGGCTTTGGACGAGCAGTACTTC.

The CDR3 region is CASSLSQGKETQYF. DNA for the CDR3: TGTGCCAGCAGCTTATCTCAAGGAAAAGAGACCCAGTACTTC. This rearrangement joins TRBV7-6 to TRBJ2-5; D uncertain. Trimming removed 2 bases at V and 3 bases at J, with 10 bases between. The CDR3 totals 14 residues. Germline values: CDR1 SGHVS, CDR2 FNYEAQ. The entire variable domain, with the rest obtained from reference TRBV7-6 and TRBJ2-5, is as follows: GAGVSQSPRYKVTKRGQDVALRCDPISGHVSLYWYRQALGQGPEFLTYFNYEAQQDKSGLPNDRFSAERPEGSISTLTIQRTEQRDSAMYRCASSLSQGKETQYFGPGTRLLVL.

In its sample, this clonotype was seen once. The chain uses TRBV3-1 and TRBJ1-1, with 7 nucleotides matching TRBD1. Germline V gives CDR1 LGHDT, CDR2 YNNKEL (reference sequence). With 6 bases clipped from V and 1 base from J, the junction kept 17 bases outside the gene matches. The CDR3 sequence is 18 residues long. CDR3 DNA: TGTGCCAGCAGTCGGGGCTTAACAGGGGTAATGGGGAACACTGAAGCTTTCTTT. It specifies CASSRGLTGVMGNTEAFF.

V is TRBV29-1 and J is TRBJ2-4, with TRBD2 matching over 8 bases. Judging by the DNA end, TRBJ2-7 fits better; the J call may be wrong. This CDR3 is 14 amino acids long. Germline V gene data show CDR1 as SQVTM and CDR2 as ANQGSEA. Here the CDR3 reads CSVEISGTSNEQYF. The CDR3, as DNA: TGCAGCGTTGAAATTAGCGGGACCTCGAACGAGCAGTACTTC.

This clonotype came up once. This chain joins TRBV29-1 and TRBJ1-4, with a possible D match to TRBD1 (5 bases). Germline V CDR1 and CDR2: SQVTM, ANQGSEA. This CDR3 contains 13 residues. Trimming stripped 5 bases from V and 6 bases from J, with 13 bases between. CDR3 bases: TGCAGCGTTCAGGGCAGTCTTCATGAAAAACTGTTTTTT. Protein: CSVQGSLHEKLFF.

This clonotype appeared a few times. The CDR3 reads CSVRIVGGNEQFF. The CDR3 DNA reads as TGCAGCGTCAGGATCGTGGGGGGCAATGAGCAGTTCTTC. The chain joins TRBV29-1 to TRBJ2-1; tentatively, D is TRBD2 (6 bases). Germline V lookup: CDR1 SQVTM, CDR2 ANQGSEA. The CDR3 covers 13 residues. V dropped 6 bases and J dropped 6 bases, with 15 bases sitting between them.

V gene TRBV29-1 combines with J gene TRBJ2-1; D is uncertain. V was trimmed by 1 base and J by 4 bases, leaving 14 bases between them. The CDR3 has 15 amino acids. The germline V gene has CDR1 SQVTM and CDR2 ANQGSEA. CDR3 DNA sequence: TGCAGCGTTGAAGGCGACACAATCCCTTACAATGAGCAGTTCTTC. Its protein product is CSVEGDTIPYNEQFF.

The rearrangement links TRBV27 to TRBJ1-5; tentative D call: TRBD1 (5 bases). CDR1 is MNHEY, CDR2 SMNVEV, per germline (reference sequence). V dropped 3 bases and J dropped 7 bases, with 10 bases sitting between them. The CDR3 contains 13 residues. The CDR3 loop is CASSFRGPQPQHF. The CDR3, as DNA: TGTGCCAGCAGTTTTCGGGGACCACAGCCCCAGCATTTT.

The chain uses TRBV30 and TRBJ2-3; 7 bases align to TRBD2. The germline gives CDR1 GTSNPN, CDR2 SVGIG (reference sequence). The CDR3 has 15 amino acids. V shed 3 bases and J 6 bases; nucleotides not matched to a gene: 12. The chain's CDR3 is CAWRVGEGSYDTQYF. Here the CDR3 DNA reads TGTGCCTGGAGGGTTGGGGAGGGCTCTTACGATACGCAGTATTTT. Based on the CDR3 plus reference TRBV30 and TRBJ2-3, the full variable domain is SQTIHQWPATLVQPVGSPLSLECTVEGTSNPNLYWYRQAAGRGLQLLFYSVGIGQISSEVPQNLSASRPQDRQFILSSKKLLLSDSGFYLCAWRVGEGSYDTQYFGPGTRLTVL.

This clonotype was recorded a few times. The J gene is TRBJ2-3, the V gene TRBV29-1; D is perhaps TRBD2 (5 bases). The CDR3 extends over 21 amino acids. CDR1 SQVTM and CDR2 ANQGSEA come from the germline V gene. With 2 bases removed from V and 3 bases from J, the gap between germline ends came to 33 bases. DNA of the CDR3: TGCAGCGTTGAAAAGGTTTTCCCGGGGAACCGACCGTCGGGTGGGACAGATACGCAGTATTTT. Its protein is CSVEKVFPGNRPSGGTDTQYF.